The sequence of this T cell receptor (beta chain) was determined in a study of blood T cell repertoires in COVID-19. The CDR3 totals 13 residues. Germline loops: CDR1 ENHRY, CDR2 SYGVKD. This clone was seen more than once but under ten times. Mismatch with germline at one junction end may stem from a read error. Data came from immunoSEQ multiplex PCR; TCRdb stores just in-frame clones and leaves some out. The sample yields roughly 150,000 clones, roughly 84% seen once. The sample taken for sequencing was PBMCs or T cells enriched from blood (not recorded which). The rearrangement links TRBV10-3 to TRBJ1-2; 9 bases line up with TRBD1. The source of this sequence is a man between 65 and 80 years old who had been exposed to COVID-19. In nucleotides, the CDR3 is TGTGCCATCAGTGAGTCTGGACAGGGGTTTCCCTTCTTC. Its translation is CAISESGQGFPFF.